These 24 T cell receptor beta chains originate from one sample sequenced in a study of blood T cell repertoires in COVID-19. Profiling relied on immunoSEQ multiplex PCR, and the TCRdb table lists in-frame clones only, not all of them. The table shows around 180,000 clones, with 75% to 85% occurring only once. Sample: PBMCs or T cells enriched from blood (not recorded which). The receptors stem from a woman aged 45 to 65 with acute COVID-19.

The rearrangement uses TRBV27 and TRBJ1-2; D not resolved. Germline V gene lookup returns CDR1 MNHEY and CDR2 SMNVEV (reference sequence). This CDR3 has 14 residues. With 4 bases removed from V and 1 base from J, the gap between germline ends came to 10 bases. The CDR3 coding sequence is TGTGCCAGCAGTTCCCGAGGCCTTAACTATGGCTACACCTTC. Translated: CASSSRGLNYGYTF.

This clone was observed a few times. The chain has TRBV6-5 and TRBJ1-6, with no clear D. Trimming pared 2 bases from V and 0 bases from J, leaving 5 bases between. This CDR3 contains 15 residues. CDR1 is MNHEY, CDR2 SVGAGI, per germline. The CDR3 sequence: CASSYSSSYNSPLHF. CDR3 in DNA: TGTGCCAGCAGTTACAGTAGCTCCTATAATTCACCCCTCCACTTT.

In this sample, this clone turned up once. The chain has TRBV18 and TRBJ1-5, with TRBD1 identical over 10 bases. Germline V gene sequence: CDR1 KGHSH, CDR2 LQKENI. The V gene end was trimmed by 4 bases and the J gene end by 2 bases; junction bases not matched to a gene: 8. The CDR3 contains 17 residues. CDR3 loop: CASSLYRDRGGNQPQHF. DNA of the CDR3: TGTGCCAGCTCACTTTACCGGGACAGGGGTGGCAATCAGCCCCAGCATTTT.

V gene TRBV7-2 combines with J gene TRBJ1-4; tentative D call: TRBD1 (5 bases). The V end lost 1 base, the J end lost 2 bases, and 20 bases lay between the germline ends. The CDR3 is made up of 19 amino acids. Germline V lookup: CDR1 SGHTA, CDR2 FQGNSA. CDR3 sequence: CASSLVSYLTARTNEKLFF. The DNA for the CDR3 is TGTGCCAGCAGCTTAGTCAGTTATCTGACAGCGAGGACTAATGAAAAACTGTTTTTT.

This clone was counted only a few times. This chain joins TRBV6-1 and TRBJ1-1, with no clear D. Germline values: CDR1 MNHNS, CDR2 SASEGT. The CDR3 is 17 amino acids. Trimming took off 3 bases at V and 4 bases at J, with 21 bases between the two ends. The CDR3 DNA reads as TGTGCCAGCAGTGATCCAGGAAAGGGCTGGGGAGGCACTGAAGCTTTCTTT. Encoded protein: CASSDPGKGWGGTEAFF.

The CDR3 reads CAIRNSSGGSSYEQYV. The DNA for the CDR3 is TGTGCCATCAGGAATAGTAGCGGGGGAAGCTCCTACGAGCAGTACGTC. The chain recombines TRBV10-3 with TRBJ2-7; 9 bases map to TRBD2. V shed 6 bases, J shed 0 bases, and the junction held 9 bases outside the gene matches. Germline CDR1 is ENHRY and CDR2 is SYGVKD. This CDR3 spans 16 amino acids.

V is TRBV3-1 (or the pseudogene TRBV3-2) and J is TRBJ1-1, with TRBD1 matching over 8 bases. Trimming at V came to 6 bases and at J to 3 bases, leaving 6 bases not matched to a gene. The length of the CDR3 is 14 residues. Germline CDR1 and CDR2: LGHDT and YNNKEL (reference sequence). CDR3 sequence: CASSLTGGYTEAFF. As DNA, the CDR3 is TGTGCCAGCAGTCTCACAGGGGGGTACACTGAAGCTTTCTTT.

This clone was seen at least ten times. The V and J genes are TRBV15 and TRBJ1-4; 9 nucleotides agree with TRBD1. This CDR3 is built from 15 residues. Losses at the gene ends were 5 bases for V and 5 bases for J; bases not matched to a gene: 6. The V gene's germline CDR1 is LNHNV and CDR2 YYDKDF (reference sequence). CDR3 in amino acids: CATSGGTGKNEKLFF. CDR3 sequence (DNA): TGTGCCACCAGCGGGGGGACAGGGAAAAATGAAAAACTGTTTTTT.

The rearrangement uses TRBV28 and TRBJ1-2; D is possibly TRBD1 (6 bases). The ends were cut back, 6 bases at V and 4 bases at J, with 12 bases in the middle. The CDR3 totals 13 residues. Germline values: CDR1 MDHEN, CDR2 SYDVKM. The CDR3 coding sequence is TGTGCCAGCAGCTTTGGGGGGGCCTATGGCTACACCTTC. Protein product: CASSFGGAYGYTF.

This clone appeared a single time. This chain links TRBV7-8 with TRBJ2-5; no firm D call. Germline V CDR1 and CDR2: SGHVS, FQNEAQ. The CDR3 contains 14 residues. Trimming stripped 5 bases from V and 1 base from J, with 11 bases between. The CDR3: CASSPSGPQETQYF. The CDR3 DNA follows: TGTGCCAGCAGCCCCAGTGGCCCCCAAGAGACCCAGTACTTC.

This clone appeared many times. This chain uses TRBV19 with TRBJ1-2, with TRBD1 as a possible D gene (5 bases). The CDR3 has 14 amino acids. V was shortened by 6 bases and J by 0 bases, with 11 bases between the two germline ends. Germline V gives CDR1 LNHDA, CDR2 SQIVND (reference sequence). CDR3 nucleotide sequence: TGTGCCAGTAGGTTCGACAGCGCTAACTATGGCTACACCTTC. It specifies CASRFDSANYGYTF.

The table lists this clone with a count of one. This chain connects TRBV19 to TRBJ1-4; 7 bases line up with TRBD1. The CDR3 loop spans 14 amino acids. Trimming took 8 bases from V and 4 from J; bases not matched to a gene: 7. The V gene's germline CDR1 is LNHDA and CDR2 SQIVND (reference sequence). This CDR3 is CASQKQGINEKLFF. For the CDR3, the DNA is TGTGCCAGTCAAAAACAGGGGATTAATGAAAAACTGTTTTTT.

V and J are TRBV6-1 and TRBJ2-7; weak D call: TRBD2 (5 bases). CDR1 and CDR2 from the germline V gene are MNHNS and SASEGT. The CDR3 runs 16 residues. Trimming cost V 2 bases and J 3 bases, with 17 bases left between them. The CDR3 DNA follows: TGTGCCAGCAGTGAAAGATGGGCTCGGGATAGCTACGAGCAGTACGTC. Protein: CASSERWARDSYEQYV.

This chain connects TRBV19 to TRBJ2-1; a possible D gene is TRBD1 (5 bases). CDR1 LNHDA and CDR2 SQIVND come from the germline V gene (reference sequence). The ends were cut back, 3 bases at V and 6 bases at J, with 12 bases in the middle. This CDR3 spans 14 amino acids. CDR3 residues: CASSIPPGFNEQFF. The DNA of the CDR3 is TGTGCCAGTAGTATCCCCCCAGGGTTCAATGAGCAGTTCTTC.

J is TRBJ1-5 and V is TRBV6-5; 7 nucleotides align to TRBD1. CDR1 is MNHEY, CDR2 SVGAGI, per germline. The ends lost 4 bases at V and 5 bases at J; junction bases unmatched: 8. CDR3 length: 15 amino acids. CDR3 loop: CASSSVTGMDQPQHF. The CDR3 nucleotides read TGTGCCAGCAGTTCTGTGACAGGGATGGATCAGCCCCAGCATTTT.

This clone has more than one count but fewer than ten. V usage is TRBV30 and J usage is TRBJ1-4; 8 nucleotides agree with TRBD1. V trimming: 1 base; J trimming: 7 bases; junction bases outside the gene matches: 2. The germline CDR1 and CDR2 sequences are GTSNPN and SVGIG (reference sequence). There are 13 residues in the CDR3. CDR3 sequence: CAWSGQGFEKLFF. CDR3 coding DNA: TGTGCCTGGAGTGGACAGGGGTTTGAAAAACTGTTTTTT.

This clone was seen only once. DNA of the CDR3: TGTGCCAGCAGACCAGGGGGTAGAGTCGCTGAAGCTTTCTTT. This encodes CASRPGGRVAEAFF. V and J are TRBV28 and TRBJ1-1, with TRBD1 matching 7 bases. CDR1 MDHEN and CDR2 SYDVKM come from the germline V gene. Losses at the gene ends were 6 bases for V and 6 bases for J; bases not matched to a gene: 10. This CDR3 contains 14 residues.

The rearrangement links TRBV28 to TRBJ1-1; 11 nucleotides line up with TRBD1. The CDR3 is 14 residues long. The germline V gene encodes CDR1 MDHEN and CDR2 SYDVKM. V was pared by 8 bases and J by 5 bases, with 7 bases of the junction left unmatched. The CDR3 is CASSWTGGKTEAFF. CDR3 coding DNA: TGTGCCAGCTCTTGGACAGGGGGCAAAACTGAAGCTTTCTTT.

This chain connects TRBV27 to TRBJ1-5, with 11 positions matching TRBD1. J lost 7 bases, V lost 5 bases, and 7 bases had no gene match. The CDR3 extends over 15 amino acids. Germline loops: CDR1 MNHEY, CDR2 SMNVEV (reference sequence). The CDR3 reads CASSPGQGAYQPQHF. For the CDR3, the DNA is TGTGCCAGCAGTCCCGGACAGGGGGCTTACCAGCCCCAGCATTTT.

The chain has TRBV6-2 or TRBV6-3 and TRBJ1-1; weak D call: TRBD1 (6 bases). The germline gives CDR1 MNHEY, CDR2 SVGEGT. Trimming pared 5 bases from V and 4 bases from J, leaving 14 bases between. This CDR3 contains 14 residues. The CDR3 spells CASSEHRDSTEAFF. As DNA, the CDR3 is TGTGCCAGCAGTGAGCACAGGGATAGCACTGAAGCTTTCTTT.

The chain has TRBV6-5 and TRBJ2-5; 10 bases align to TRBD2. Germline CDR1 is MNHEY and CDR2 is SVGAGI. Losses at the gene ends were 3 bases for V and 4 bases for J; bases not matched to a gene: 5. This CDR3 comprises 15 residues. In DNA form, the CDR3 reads TGTGCCAGCAGTTATGGGGAGCGGGGGGGAGAGACCCAGTACTTC. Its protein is CASSYGERGGETQYF.

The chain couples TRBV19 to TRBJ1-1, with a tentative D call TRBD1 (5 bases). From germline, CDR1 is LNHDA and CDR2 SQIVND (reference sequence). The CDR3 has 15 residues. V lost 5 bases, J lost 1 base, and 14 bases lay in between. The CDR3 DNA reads TGTGCCAGTAGTTTTCGTCCCCAGGGGAACACTGAAGCTTTCTTT. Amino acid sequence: CASSFRPQGNTEAFF.

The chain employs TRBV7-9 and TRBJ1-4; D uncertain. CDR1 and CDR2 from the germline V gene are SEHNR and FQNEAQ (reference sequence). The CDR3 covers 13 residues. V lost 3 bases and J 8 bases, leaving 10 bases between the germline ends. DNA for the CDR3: TGTGCCAGCAGCTTCCTCCTCGTGGAAAAACTGTTTTTT. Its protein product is CASSFLLVEKLFF.

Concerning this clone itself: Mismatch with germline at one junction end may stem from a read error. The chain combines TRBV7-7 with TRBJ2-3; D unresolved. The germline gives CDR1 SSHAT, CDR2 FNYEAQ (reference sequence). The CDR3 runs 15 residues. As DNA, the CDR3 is TGTGCTAGCAGCCCTGCCGGGTCTACCACAGATACGCAGTATTTT. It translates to CASSPAGSTTDTQYF. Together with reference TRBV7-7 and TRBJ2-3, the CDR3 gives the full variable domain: GAGVSQSPRYKVTKRGQDVTLRCDPISSHATLYWYQQALGQGPEFLTYFNYEAQPDKSGLPSDRFSAERPEGSISTLTIQRTEQRDSAMYRCASSPAGSTTDTQYFGPGTRLTVL.